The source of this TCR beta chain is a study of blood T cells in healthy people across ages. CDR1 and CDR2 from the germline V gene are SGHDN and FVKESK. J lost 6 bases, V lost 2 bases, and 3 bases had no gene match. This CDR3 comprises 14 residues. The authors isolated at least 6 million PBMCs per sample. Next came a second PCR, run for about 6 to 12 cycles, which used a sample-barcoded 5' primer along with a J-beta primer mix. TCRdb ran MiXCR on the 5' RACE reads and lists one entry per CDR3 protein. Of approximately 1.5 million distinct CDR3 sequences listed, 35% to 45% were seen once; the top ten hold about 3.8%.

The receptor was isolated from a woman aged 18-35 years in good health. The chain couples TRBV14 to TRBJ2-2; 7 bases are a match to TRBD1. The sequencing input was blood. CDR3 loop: CASSQLQGSGELFF. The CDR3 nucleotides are TGTGCCAGCAGCCAACTACAGGGGTCCGGGGAGCTGTTTTTT.